One sample yielded the 28 T cell receptor beta chains listed below, sequenced in a study of T-cell memory formation after mild COVID-19. TCRdb reprocessed the 5' RACE reads via MiXCR and lists one record per CDR3 protein. The table has tens of thousands of distinct CDR3 sequences, 16% seen once. The sequenced material came from PBMCs or a T cell subset sorted from them (not recorded which). Every receptor here comes from an adult woman who had mild COVID-19 (a few samples of this study predate the infection). Cell type and time point are not known.

The chain joins TRBV10-3 to TRBJ2-7, with D uncertain. Germline CDR1 and CDR2: ENHRY and SYGVKD. The CDR3 consists of 15 residues. Between the trimmed V and J ends, which lost 0 bases and 0 bases, there was a span of 9 bases. This chain's CDR3 is CAISESIGSSYEQYF. CDR3 bases: TGTGCCATCAGTGAGTCGATAGGCAGCTCCTACGAGCAGTACTTC.

This clonotype was picked up many times. This sequence joins TRBV7-9 and TRBJ2-7, with no clear D. Germline V gene lookup returns CDR1 SEHNR and CDR2 FQNEAQ (reference sequence). V gave up 5 bases and J gave up 2 bases, with 13 bases separating them. The CDR3 runs to 14 residues. The CDR3 bases are TGTGCCAGCAGCCCAGGACGTGCAGCCTACGAGCAGTACTTC. This encodes CASSPGRAAYEQYF.

This clonotype was detected a few times. The gene calls are TRBV11-3 and TRBJ2-7, with D unclear. Germline CDR1 is SGHNT and CDR2 is YENEEA. CDR3 length equals 13 residues. With 6 bases removed from V and 2 bases from J, the gap between germline ends came to 11 bases. DNA for the CDR3: TGTGCCAGCAGATCCCTTGAGACCTACGAGCAGTACTTC. This encodes CASRSLETYEQYF. Full variable domain (outside the CDR3, taken from reference TRBV11-3 and TRBJ2-7): EAGVVQSPRYKIIEKKQPVAFWCNPISGHNTLYWYLQNLGQGPELLIRYENEEAVDDSQLPKDRFSAERLKGVDSTLKIQPAELGDSAVYLCASRSLETYEQYFGPGTRLTVT.

This clonotype was counted a few times. CDR3 in amino acids: CSVEDLADTQYF. CDR3 coding DNA: TGCAGCGTTGAAGATCTTGCGGATACGCAGTATTTT. The rearrangement links TRBV29-1 to TRBJ2-3; unclear D gene. Trimming removed 0 bases at V and 6 bases at J, with 7 bases between. The CDR3 spans 12 residues. Looked up from germline, CDR1 is SQVTM and CDR2 is ANQGSEA.

In this sample, this clonotype turned up a few times. The V call is TRBV5-1, the J call TRBJ1-2, with 10 bases fitting TRBD1. The CDR3 spans 17 residues. V lost 4 bases to trimming and J lost 4 bases; unmatched junction nucleotides: 13. Germline lookup yields CDR1 SGHRS and CDR2 YFSETQ. CDR3 loop: CASSVGQGSSVAYGYTF. CDR3 DNA sequence: TGCGCCAGCAGCGTGGGACAGGGGTCCTCCGTAGCCTATGGCTACACCTTC.

V gene TRBV11-2 combines with J gene TRBJ1-4; 7 bases agree with TRBD1. V trimming: 5 bases; J trimming: 4 bases; junction bases outside the gene matches: 7. The length of the CDR3 is 15 residues. The germline V gene encodes CDR1 SGHAT and CDR2 FQNNGV. The CDR3 reads CASSLKGQLNEKLFF. The DNA of the CDR3 is TGTGCCAGCAGCCTAAAGGGACAGCTTAATGAAAAACTGTTTTTT.

This clonotype appeared a few times. The chain joins TRBV12-3 or TRBV12-4 to TRBJ2-1, with D possibly matching TRBD2 (6 bases). Deletions cut 2 bases from V and 5 bases from J, with 13 bases between. The CDR3 sequence is 15 residues long. For the CDR3, the DNA is TGTGCCAGCAGTTTAAGGAGGGTGGGTAACAATGAGCAGTTCTTC. It encodes CASSLRRVGNNEQFF.

The chain combines TRBV12-3 or TRBV12-4 with TRBJ1-1; no clear D gene. The ends were cut back, 3 bases at V and 3 bases at J, with 8 bases in the middle. CDR3 length: 13 residues. CDR3 region: CASSFGADTEAFF. The CDR3 bases are TGTGCCAGCAGTTTTGGCGCGGACACTGAAGCTTTCTTT.

This clonotype was observed a few times. The CDR3 sequence is CASSWGSGETQYF. The CDR3 DNA is TGTGCCAGCAGCTGGGGGTCGGGGGAGACCCAGTACTTC. The chain recombines TRBV13 with TRBJ2-5; possibly TRBD1 or TRBD2 for D (5 bases each). Trimming cost V 4 bases and J 5 bases, with 11 bases left between them. This CDR3 has 13 residues. The V gene's germline CDR1 is PRHDT and CDR2 FYEKMQ (reference sequence).

The rearrangement joins TRBV9 to TRBJ2-1; no definite D call. CDR1 is SGDLS, CDR2 YYNGEE, per germline. Trimming cost V 3 bases and J 8 bases, with 21 bases left between them. This CDR3 contains 16 residues. CDR3 residues: CASSASFVGPIDEQFF. CDR3 bases: TGTGCCAGCAGCGCTTCCTTCGTAGGGCCTATCGATGAGCAGTTCTTC.

This clonotype has a handful of counts. The gene calls are TRBV27 and TRBJ2-7, with 8 positions matching TRBD2. Germline CDR1 reads MNHEY; CDR2 reads SMNVEV (reference sequence). J lost 0 bases, V lost 8 bases, and 6 bases had no gene match. This CDR3 contains 14 residues. The CDR3 DNA sequence: TGTGCCAGCCGGGGGGGACTGAGCTCCTACGAGCAGTACTTC. It encodes CASRGGLSSYEQYF.

In this sample, this clonotype turned up a few times. V gene TRBV5-4 combines with J gene TRBJ2-7; 8 bases fit TRBD1. Germline V CDR1 and CDR2: SGHNT, YYREEE (reference sequence). This CDR3 region has 15 residues. J lost 1 base, V lost 2 bases, and 5 bases had no gene match. In nucleotides, the CDR3 is TGTGCCAGCAGCTTCGGACAGGGAAGTTCCTACGAGCAGTACTTC. Translated: CASSFGQGSSYEQYF.

This clonotype was seen only a few times. The genes are TRBV7-9 and TRBJ1-1; no clear D. V gave up 5 bases and J gave up 6 bases, with 13 bases separating them. The CDR3 is 13 residues long. The V gene's germline CDR1 is SEHNR and CDR2 FQNEAQ (reference sequence). CDR3 region: CASSPGSGAEAFF. CDR3 DNA sequence: TGTGCCAGCAGCCCGGGCTCCGGGGCTGAAGCTTTCTTT.

This clonotype was counted a few times. V usage is TRBV9 and J usage is TRBJ2-1, with 8 bases that match TRBD1. The CDR3 extends over 15 amino acids. V shed 0 bases and J 7 bases; nucleotides not matched to a gene: 6. CDR1 and CDR2 (germline): SGDLS, YYNGEE. The CDR3 coding sequence is TGTGCCAGCAGCGTAGCGGGAACAGGGGGTAATGAGCAGTTCTTC. It encodes CASSVAGTGGNEQFF.

The chain combines TRBV5-1 with TRBJ2-1, with 14 bases identical to TRBD2. Trimming took 2 bases from V and 8 from J; bases not matched to a gene: 3. The CDR3 has 15 amino acids. In germline, CDR1 is SGHRS, CDR2 YFSETQ. The CDR3 coding sequence is TGCGCCAGCAGCTTCGGGACTAGCGGGAGACATGAGCAGTTCTTC. It encodes CASSFGTSGRHEQFF.

This rearrangement joins TRBV4-1 to TRBJ2-7; D perhaps matches TRBD2 (7 bases). The CDR3 contains 14 residues. V was cut by 3 bases and J by 4 bases, with 13 bases left in between. Germline V gene data show CDR1 as MGHRA and CDR2 as YSYEKL. The CDR3: CASSQGGGGYEQYF. The CDR3 bases are TGCGCCAGCAGCCAGGGCGGGGGCGGGTACGAGCAGTACTTC.

The rearrangement joins TRBV3-1 to TRBJ2-1; 8 bases line up with TRBD2. The V segment lost 0 bases and the J segment 0 bases; nucleotides outside the gene matches: 1. Germline values: CDR1 LGHDT, CDR2 YNNKEL (reference sequence). The CDR3 runs to 16 residues. CDR3 loop: CASSQDAGGSYNEQFF. CDR3 bases: TGTGCCAGCAGCCAAGATGCGGGGGGCTCCTACAATGAGCAGTTCTTC.

This chain joins TRBV7-2 and TRBJ1-2, with D uncertain. Trimming left V 1 base short and J 5 bases short, with 11 bases between. The CDR3 is 14 residues long. From germline, CDR1 is SGHTA and CDR2 FQGNSA. Here the CDR3 reads CASSLDVGFYGYTF. In nucleotides, the CDR3 is TGTGCCAGCAGCTTAGATGTGGGATTTTATGGCTACACCTTC.

In its sample, this clonotype was seen a few times. This sequence joins TRBV12-3 or TRBV12-4 and TRBJ2-5, with D possibly TRBD1 on 6 matching bases. Between the trimmed V and J ends, which lost 5 bases and 0 bases, there was a span of 10 bases. The CDR3 has 14 amino acids. CDR3 region: CASSLTGNQETQYF. CDR3 sequence (DNA): TGTGCCAGCAGTCTCACAGGGAACCAAGAGACCCAGTACTTC.

The rearrangement joins TRBV7-3 to TRBJ2-1; D ambiguous. The germline CDR1 and CDR2 sequences are SGHTA and FQGTGA. The CDR3 is 14 residues long. Trimming took off 3 bases at V and 5 bases at J, with 11 bases between the two ends. The CDR3 DNA is TGTGCCAGCAGCTTGACCTCTGGGGACAATGAGCAGTTCTTC. Its protein is CASSLTSGDNEQFF.

V and J are TRBV29-1 and TRBJ1-1; no clear D. In germline, CDR1 is SQVTM, CDR2 ANQGSEA. V lost 2 bases to trimming and J lost 0 bases, with 7 bases between them. The CDR3 totals 13 residues. The CDR3 nucleotides read TGCAGCGTTGAAACGGAGTTGAACACTGAAGCTTTCTTT. Amino acids: CSVETELNTEAFF.

The table lists this clonotype with a count of one. The rearrangement links TRBV7-8 to TRBJ1-1, with TRBD1 as a possible D gene (5 bases). Trimming took 1 base from V and 4 from J, leaving 13 bases between them. Germline V CDR1 and CDR2: SGHVS, FQNEAQ. The CDR3 sequence is 15 residues long. The DNA of the CDR3 is TGTGCCAGCAGCTTAGTTCTAGGGGAGGCCACTGAAGCTTTCTTT. Protein sequence: CASSLVLGEATEAFF.

A few counts support this clonotype. The J gene is TRBJ2-7, the V gene TRBV4-3; D may correspond to TRBD1 or TRBD2 (6 bases each). CDR3 length equals 13 residues. Trimming removed 5 bases at V and 2 bases at J, with 10 bases between. Germline values: CDR1 LGHNA, CDR2 YSLEER. Written as DNA, the CDR3 is TGCGCCAGCAGCGGGGGGCCCGCCTACGAGCAGTACTTC. Translation: CASSGGPAYEQYF.

This clonotype was seen a few times. This chain uses TRBV9 with TRBJ2-1; tentative D call: TRBD2 (5 bases). Trimming removed 3 bases from V and 2 bases from J, with 12 bases in between. The germline V gene encodes CDR1 SGDLS and CDR2 YYNGEE. The CDR3 loop spans 15 amino acids. The CDR3 sequence: CASSGGRMAYNEQFF. Here the CDR3 DNA reads TGTGCCAGCAGCGGAGGGAGAATGGCCTACAATGAGCAGTTCTTC.

V usage is TRBV5-5 and J usage is TRBJ2-7, with D perhaps TRBD2 (5 bases). CDR3 size: 14 residues. The germline gives CDR1 SGHKS, CDR2 YYEKEE (reference sequence). Deletions cut 6 bases from V and 6 bases from J, with 19 bases between. The DNA for the CDR3 is TGTGCCAGCACCCCCGGGGAAGGCCTTGGCGAGCAGTACTTC. The encoded protein is CASTPGEGLGEQYF.

The rearrangement joins TRBV13 to TRBJ1-3; 7 positions agree with TRBD1. The V gene end was trimmed by 5 bases and the J gene end by 0 bases; junction bases not matched to a gene: 7. The CDR3 sequence is 16 residues long. Germline values: CDR1 PRHDT, CDR2 FYEKMQ (reference sequence). CDR3 residues: CASSPRGANSGNTIYF. CDR3 in DNA: TGTGCCAGCAGCCCCAGGGGGGCAAACTCTGGAAACACCATATATTTT.

The genes are TRBV24-1 and TRBJ1-1; D ambiguous. V lost 8 bases to trimming and J lost 3 bases, with 6 bases between them. The germline CDR1 and CDR2 sequences are KGHDR and SFDVKD. The CDR3 extends over 11 amino acids. CDR3 DNA: TGTGCCACCAAGACGGACACTGAAGCTTTCTTT. It is translated as CATKTDTEAFF.

This clonotype has a handful of counts. V and J are TRBV7-6 and TRBJ2-5; no firm D call. Deletions cut 4 bases from V and 4 bases from J, with 7 bases between. Germline V gives CDR1 SGHVS, CDR2 FNYEAQ. CDR3 length: 12 amino acids. For the CDR3, the DNA is TGTGCCAGCAGCTACCTCGGAGAGACCCAGTACTTC. This gives the protein CASSYLGETQYF.